Presented here are 5 T cell receptor beta chains from one specimen sequenced in a study of T cell changes during pregnancy in multiple sclerosis. Assay used: immunoSEQ multiplex PCR; TCRdb lists only in-frame clones, some missing. The repertoire holds approximately 450 clones, with about three fifths as singletons. These receptors' antigens are unknown. Sequencing was performed on cultured CD4+ T cells. These receptor sequences come from a female patient with multiple sclerosis, enrolled in a pregnancy study. Some clones in this sample may be carry-over from other donors' samples.

The chain recombines TRBV21-1 with TRBJ2-7; TRBD2 was called by the table and not checked on the DNA. TRBV21-1 is a known pseudogene. The CDR3 covers 16 residues. The chain's CDR3 is CASRPIVATRLDEQYF. The CDR3 nucleotides are TGTGCCAGCAGACCGATAGTAGCTACACGTTTAGACGAGCAGTACTTC.

The chain couples TRBV6-4 to TRBJ1-2, with D hard to call. This CDR3 has 12 amino acids. The V end lost 6 bases, the J end lost 3 bases, and 8 bases lay between the germline ends. The germline V gene encodes CDR1 MRHNA and CDR2 SNTAGT. The CDR3 sequence: CASRLLDYGYTF. Written as DNA, the CDR3 is TGTGCCAGCAGACTTCTAGACTATGGCTACACCTTC.

As regards this clone: At one boundary the junction diverges from the germline segment, which might be a read error. The chain employs TRBV7-9 and TRBJ2-7, with D tentatively TRBD1 or TRBD2 (7 bases each). The CDR3 has 11 residues. Germline V gene data show CDR1 as SEHNR and CDR2 as FQNEAQ (reference sequence). This chain's CDR3 is CASSSGGELDF. In DNA, the CDR3 is TGTGCCAGCAGCTCAGGGGGGGAGTTGGACTTC.

The gene calls are TRBV6-5 and TRBJ1-5; D unclear. Germline V gene data show CDR1 as MNHEY and CDR2 as SVGAGI. The CDR3 runs 14 residues. V gave up 2 bases and J gave up 2 bases, with 7 bases separating them. Here the CDR3 reads CASSYRAGNQPQHF. As DNA, the CDR3 is TGTGCCAGCAGTTACAGGGCGGGCAATCAGCCCCAGCATTTT.

The J gene is TRBJ2-6, the V gene TRBV7-7; D ambiguous. The CDR3 consists of 19 residues. V dropped 5 bases and J dropped 5 bases, with 25 bases sitting between them. From germline, CDR1 is SSHAT and CDR2 FNYEAQ (reference sequence). The CDR3 sequence: CASSRTGKVPQSRANVLTF. The CDR3 DNA sequence: TGTGCCAGCAGCAGAACGGGTAAGGTGCCACAAAGTCGGGCCAACGTCCTGACTTTC.